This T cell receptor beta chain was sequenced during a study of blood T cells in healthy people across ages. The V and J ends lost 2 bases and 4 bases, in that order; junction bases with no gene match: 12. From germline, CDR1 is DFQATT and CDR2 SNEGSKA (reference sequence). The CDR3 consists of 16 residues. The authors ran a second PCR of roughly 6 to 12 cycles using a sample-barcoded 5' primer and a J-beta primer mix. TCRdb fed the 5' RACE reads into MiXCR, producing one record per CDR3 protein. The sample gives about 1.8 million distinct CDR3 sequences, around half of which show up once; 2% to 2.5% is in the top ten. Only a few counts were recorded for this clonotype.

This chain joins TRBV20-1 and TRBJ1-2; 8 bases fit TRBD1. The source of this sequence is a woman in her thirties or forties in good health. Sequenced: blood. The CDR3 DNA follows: TGCAGTGCTAGACCCAGGGGGCTAACAGGAGGCTATGGCTACACCTTC. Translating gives CSARPRGLTGGYGYTF.